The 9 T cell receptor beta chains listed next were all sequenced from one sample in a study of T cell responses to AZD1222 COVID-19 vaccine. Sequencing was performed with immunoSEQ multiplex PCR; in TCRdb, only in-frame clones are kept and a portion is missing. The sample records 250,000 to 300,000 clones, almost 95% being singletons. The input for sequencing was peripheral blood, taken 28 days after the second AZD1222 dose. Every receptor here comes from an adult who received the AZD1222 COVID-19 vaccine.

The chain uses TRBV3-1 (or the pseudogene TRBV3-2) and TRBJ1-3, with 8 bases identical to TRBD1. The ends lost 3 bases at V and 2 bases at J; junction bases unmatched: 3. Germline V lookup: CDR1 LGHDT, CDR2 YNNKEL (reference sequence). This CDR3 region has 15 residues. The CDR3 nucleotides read TGTGCCAGCAGCCACCGGGACAGGACTGGAAACACCATATATTTT. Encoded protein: CASSHRDRTGNTIYF.

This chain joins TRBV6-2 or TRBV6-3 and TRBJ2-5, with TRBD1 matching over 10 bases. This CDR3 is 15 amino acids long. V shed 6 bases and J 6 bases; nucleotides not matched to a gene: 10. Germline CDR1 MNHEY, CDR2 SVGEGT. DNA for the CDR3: TGTGCCAGCAGCCCCGGGACAGGGGACAGGAAGACCCAGTACTTC. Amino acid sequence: CASSPGTGDRKTQYF.

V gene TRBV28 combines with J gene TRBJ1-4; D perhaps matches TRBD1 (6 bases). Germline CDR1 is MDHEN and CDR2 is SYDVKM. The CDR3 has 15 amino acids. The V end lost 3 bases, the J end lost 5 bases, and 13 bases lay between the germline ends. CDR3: CASSFLEGGNEKLFF. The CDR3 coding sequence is TGTGCCAGCAGTTTTCTGGAGGGGGGAAATGAAAAACTGTTTTTT.

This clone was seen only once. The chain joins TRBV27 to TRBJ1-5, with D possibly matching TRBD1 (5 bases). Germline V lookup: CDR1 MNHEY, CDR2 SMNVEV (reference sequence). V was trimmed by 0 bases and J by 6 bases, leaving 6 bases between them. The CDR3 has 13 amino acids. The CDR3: CASSLSGVQPQHF. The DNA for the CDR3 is TGTGCCAGCAGTTTATCGGGGGTTCAGCCCCAGCATTTT.

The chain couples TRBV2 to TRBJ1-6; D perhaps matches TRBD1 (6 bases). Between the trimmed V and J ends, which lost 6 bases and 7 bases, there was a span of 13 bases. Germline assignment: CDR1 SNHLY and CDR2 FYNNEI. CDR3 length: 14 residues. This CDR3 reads CASSKGQGNSPLHF. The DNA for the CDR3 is TGTGCCAGCAGCAAAGGCCAGGGGAATTCACCCCTCCACTTT.

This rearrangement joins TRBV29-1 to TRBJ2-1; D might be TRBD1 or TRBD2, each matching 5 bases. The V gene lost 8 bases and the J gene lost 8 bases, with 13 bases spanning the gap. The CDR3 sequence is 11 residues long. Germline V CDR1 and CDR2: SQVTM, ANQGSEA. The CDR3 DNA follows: TGCAGCCATCTTAGAGGGGATGAGCAGTTCTTC. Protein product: CSHLRGDEQFF.

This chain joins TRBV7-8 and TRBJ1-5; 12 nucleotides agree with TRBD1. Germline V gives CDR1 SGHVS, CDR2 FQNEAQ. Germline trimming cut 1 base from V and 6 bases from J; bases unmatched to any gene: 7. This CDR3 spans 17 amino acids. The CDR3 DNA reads TGTGCCAGCAGCTTAGGTAGAACGGGACAGGGGGCTCAGCCCCAGCATTTT. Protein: CASSLGRTGQGAQPQHF.

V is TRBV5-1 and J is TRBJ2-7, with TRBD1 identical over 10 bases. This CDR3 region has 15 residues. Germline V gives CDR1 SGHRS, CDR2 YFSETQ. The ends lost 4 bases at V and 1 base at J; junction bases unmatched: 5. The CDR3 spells CASSIGTGDSYEQYF. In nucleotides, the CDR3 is TGCGCCAGCAGCATTGGGACAGGGGATTCCTACGAGCAGTACTTC.

In nucleotides, the CDR3 is TGTGCCAGCAGCTTTGGACCCACAGATACGCAGTATTTT. This gives the protein CASSFGPTDTQYF. The chain couples TRBV7-2 to TRBJ2-3; no definite D call. Per germline, CDR1 SGHTA and CDR2 FQGNSA. The length of the CDR3 is 13 residues. Trimming left V 3 bases short and J 2 bases short, with 6 bases between.